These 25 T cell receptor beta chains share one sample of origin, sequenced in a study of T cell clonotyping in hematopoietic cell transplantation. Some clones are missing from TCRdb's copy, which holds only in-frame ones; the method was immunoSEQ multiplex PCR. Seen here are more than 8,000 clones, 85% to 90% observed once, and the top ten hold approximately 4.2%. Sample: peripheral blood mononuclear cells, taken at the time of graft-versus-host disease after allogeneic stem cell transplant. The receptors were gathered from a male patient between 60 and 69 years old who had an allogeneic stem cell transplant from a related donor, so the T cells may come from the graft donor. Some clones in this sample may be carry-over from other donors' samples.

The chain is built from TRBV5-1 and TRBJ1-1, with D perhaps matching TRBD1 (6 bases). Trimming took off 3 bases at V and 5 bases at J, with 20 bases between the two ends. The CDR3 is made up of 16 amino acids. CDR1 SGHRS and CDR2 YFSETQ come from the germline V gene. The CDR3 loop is CASSSGPQGMGTEAFF. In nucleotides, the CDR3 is TGCGCCAGCAGCTCGGGCCCCCAGGGGATGGGAACTGAAGCTTTCTTT.

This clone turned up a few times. The DNA for the CDR3 is TGTGCCAGCAGTCCCAGGGGGCTAGGGACCGGGGAGCTGTTTTTT. It is translated as CASSPRGLGTGELFF. The gene calls are TRBV6-1 and TRBJ2-2, with 8 bases fitting TRBD1. Germline loops: CDR1 MNHNS, CDR2 SASEGT. The CDR3 has 15 amino acids. With V trimmed by 5 bases and J by 5 bases, 7 bases remained unmatched.

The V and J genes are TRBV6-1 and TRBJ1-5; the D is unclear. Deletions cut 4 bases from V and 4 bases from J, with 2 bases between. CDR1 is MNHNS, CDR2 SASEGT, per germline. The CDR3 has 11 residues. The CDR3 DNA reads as TGTGCCAGCAGTGCAAATCAGCCCCAGCATTTT. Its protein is CASSANQPQHF.

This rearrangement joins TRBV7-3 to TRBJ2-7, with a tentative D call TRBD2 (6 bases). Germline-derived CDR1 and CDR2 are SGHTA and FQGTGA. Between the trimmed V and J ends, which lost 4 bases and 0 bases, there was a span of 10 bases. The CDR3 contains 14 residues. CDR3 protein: CASSSSGSSYEQYF. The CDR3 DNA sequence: TGTGCCAGCAGCTCATCCGGGAGCTCCTACGAGCAGTACTTC.

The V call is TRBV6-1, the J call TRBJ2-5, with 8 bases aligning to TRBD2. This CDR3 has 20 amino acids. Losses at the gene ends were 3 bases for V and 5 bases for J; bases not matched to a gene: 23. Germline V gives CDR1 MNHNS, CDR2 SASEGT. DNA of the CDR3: TGTGCCAGCAGTGAGCTGGTCAAGCGGGGGCCCCACCCGGCAAGGGAGACCCAGTACTTC. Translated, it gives CASSELVKRGPHPARETQYF.

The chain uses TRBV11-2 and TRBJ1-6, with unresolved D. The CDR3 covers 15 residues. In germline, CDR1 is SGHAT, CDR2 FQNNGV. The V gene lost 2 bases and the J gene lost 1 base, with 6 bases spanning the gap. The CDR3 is CASSLPSSYNSPLHF. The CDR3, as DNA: TGTGCCAGCAGCTTACCGTCTTCCTATAATTCACCCCTCCACTTT.

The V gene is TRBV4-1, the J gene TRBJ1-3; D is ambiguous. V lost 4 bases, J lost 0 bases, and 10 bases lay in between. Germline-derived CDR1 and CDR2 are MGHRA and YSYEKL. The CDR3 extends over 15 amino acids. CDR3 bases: TGCGCCAGCAGCCCGTCAGCGATCTCTGGAAACACCATATATTTT. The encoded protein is CASSPSAISGNTIYF.

DNA for the CDR3: TGTGCCAGCAGCTTATCAGGAGGGGCTGGCTACACCTTC. Its protein is CASSLSGGAGYTF. The rearrangement links TRBV7-9 to TRBJ1-2; tentative D call: TRBD1 (5 bases). From germline, CDR1 is SEHNR and CDR2 FQNEAQ (reference sequence). V dropped 2 bases and J dropped 7 bases, with 11 bases sitting between them. There are 13 residues in the CDR3.

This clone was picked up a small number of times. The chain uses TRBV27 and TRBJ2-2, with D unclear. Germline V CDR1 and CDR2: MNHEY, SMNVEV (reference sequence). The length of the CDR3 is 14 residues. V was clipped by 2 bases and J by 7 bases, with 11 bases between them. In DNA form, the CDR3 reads TGTGCCAGCAGTTTAAACGGTTCGGACGGGGAGCTGTTTTTT. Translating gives CASSLNGSDGELFF.

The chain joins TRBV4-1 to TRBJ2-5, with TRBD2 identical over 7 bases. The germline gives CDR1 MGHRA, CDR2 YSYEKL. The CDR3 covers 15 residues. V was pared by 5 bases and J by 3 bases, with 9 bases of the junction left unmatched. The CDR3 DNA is TGCGCCAGCAGCGCGTTTCTAGCGGAAAAAGAGACCCAGTACTTC. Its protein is CASSAFLAEKETQYF.

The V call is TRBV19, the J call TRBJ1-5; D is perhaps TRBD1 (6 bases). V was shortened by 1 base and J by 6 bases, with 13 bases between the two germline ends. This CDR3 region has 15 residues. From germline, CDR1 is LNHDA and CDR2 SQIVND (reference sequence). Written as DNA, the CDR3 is TGTGCCAGTAGTATAGGGGGCAGGGGTGGTCAGCCCCAGCATTTT. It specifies CASSIGGRGGQPQHF.

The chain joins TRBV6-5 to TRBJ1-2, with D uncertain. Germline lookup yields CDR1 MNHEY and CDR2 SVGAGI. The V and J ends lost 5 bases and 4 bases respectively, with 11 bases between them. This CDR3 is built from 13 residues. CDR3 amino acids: CASSPRKLYGYTF. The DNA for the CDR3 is TGTGCCAGCAGTCCGCGGAAGCTCTATGGCTACACCTTC.

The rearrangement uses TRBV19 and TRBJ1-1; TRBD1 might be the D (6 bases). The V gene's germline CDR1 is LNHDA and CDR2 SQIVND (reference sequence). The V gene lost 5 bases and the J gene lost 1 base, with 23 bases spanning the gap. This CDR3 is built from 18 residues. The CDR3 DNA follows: TGTGCCAGTAGTCCCCGAGGGGGGACCTCTGTGAAGAACACTGAAGCTTTCTTT. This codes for CASSPRGGTSVKNTEAFF.

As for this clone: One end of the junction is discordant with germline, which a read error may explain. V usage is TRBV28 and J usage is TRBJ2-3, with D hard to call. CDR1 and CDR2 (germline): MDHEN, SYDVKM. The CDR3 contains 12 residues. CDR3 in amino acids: CPVRRGTDTQYF. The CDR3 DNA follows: TGCCCTGTCAGGCGAGGCACAGATACGCAGTATTTT.

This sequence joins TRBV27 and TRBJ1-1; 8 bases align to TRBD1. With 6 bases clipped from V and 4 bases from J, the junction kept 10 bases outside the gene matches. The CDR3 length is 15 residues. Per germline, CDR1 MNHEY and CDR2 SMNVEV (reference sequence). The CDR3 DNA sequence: TGTGCCAGCAGATGGACAGGGCTAGGGGGCACTGAAGCTTTCTTT. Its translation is CASRWTGLGGTEAFF.

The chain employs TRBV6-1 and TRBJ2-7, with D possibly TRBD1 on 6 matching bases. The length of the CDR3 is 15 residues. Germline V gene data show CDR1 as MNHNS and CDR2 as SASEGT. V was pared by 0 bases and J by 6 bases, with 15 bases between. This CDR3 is CASSEADSVFREQYF. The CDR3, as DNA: TGTGCCAGCAGTGAAGCGGACAGTGTCTTTCGCGAGCAGTACTTC.

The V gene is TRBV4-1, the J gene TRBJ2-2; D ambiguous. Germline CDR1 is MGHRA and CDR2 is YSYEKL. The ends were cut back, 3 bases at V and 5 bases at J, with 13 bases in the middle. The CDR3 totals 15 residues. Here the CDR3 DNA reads TGCGCCAGCAGCCAGCAGACCTGGCGAACCGGGGAGCTGTTTTTT. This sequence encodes CASSQQTWRTGELFF.

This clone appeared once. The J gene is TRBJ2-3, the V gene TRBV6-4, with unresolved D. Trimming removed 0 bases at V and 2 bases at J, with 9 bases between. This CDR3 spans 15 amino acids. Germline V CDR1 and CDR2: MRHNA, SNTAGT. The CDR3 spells CASSDSILDTDTQYF. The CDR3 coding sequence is TGTGCCAGCAGTGACTCGATCCTAGACACAGATACGCAGTATTTT.

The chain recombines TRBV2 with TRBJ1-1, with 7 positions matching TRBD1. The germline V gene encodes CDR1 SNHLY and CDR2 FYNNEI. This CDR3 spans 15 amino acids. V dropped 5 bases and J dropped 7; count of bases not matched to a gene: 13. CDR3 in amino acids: CASSPSGGGLFEAFF. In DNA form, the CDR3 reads TGTGCCAGCAGTCCTTCAGGGGGGGGTCTGTTTGAAGCTTTCTTT. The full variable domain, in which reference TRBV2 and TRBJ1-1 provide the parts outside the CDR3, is EPEVTQTPSHQVTQMGQEVILRCVPISNHLYFYWYRQILGQKVEFLVSFYNNEISEKSEIFDDQFSVERPDGSNFTLKIRSTKLEDSAMYFCASSPSGGGLFEAFFGQGTRLTVV.

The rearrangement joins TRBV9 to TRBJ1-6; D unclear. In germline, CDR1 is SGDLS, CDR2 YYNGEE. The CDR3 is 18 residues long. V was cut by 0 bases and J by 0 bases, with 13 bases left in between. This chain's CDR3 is CASSVGVGPSSYNSPLHF. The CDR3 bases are TGTGCCAGCAGCGTAGGGGTGGGTCCCAGCTCCTATAATTCACCCCTCCACTTT.

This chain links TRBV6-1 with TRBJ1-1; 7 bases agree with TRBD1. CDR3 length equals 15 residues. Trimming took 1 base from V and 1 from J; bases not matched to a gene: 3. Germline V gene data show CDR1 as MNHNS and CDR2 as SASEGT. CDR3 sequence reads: CASSEGAGGNTEAFF. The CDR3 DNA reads TGTGCCAGCAGTGAAGGGGCAGGGGGGAACACTGAAGCTTTCTTT.

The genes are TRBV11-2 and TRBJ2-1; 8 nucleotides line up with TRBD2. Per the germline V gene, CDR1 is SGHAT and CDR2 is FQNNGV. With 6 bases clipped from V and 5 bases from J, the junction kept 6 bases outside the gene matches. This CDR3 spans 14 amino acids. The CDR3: CASSFTSGNNEQFF. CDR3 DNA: TGTGCCAGCAGTTTCACTAGCGGCAACAATGAGCAGTTCTTC.

In nucleotides, the CDR3 is TGTGCCAGCAAATCGGGGGGGGGCCTCATCACAGATACGCAGTATTTT. It is translated as CASKSGGGLITDTQYF. The chain couples TRBV7-2 to TRBJ2-3; TRBD2 matches 8 bases. With V trimmed by 7 bases and J by 2 bases, 11 bases remained unmatched. Germline V gives CDR1 SGHTA, CDR2 FQGNSA. The CDR3 is 16 residues long.

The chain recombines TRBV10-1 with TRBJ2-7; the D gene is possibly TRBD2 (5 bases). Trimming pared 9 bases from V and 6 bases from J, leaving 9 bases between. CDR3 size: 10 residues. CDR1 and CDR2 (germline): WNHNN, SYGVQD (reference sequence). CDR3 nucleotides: TGCGCCAGATCCCGGGGCGAGCAGTACTTC. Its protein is CARSRGEQYF.

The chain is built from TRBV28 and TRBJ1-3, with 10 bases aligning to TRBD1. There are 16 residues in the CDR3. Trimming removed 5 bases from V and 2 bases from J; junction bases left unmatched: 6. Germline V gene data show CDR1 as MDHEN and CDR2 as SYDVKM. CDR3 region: CASSAGQGGTGNTIYF. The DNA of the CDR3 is TGTGCCAGCAGTGCCGGACAGGGGGGGACTGGAAACACCATATATTTT.